This is a list of T cell receptor beta chains from one sample in a study of shared clonotypes between healthy human individuals. The protocol was immunoSEQ multiplex PCR, while the TCRdb copy is restricted to in-frame clones and leaves out a portion. The sample shows about 2.1 million clones, around 95% of them seen only once. The material sequenced was naive CD8+ T cells from PBMCs. These receptors all come from a man between 18 and 35 years old in good health. Some clones in this sample may be carry-over from other donors' samples. CDR3s leave out the opening cysteine and the closing phenylalanine or tryptophan.

V	length	J	CDR3
TRBV29-1	13	TRBJ1-4	SAQRGFATNEKLF
TRBV2	14	TRBJ1-3	ASSEAIPANGNTIY
TRBV5-6	14	TRBJ2-1	ASSLLGLRDHNEQF
TRBV7-6	16	TRBJ2-2	ASSLALGLGTGTGELF
TRBV6-6	12	TRBJ2-7	ASSYRGGNYEQY
TRBV9	13	TRBJ2-3	ASTQAGTFTDTQY
TRBV15	12	TRBJ2-7	ATSERQVFYEQY
TRBV15	13	TRBJ1-3	ATSTGGLSGNTIY
TRBV25-1	13	TRBJ1-1	ASSEWVTGGTEAF
TRBV19	12	TRBJ2-1	ASTNPQGWNEQF
TRBV27	11	TRBJ1-1	ASSLMGRQKAF
TRBV27	13	TRBJ2-7	ASSFIGQGDYEQY
TRBV28	13	TRBJ1-4	ASSFRGRENEKLF
TRBV25-1	12	TRBJ2-1	ASSEGTPTNEQF
TRBV28	10	TRBJ2-1	ASSLESNEQF
TRBV11-1	12	TRBJ2-1	ASSHSGYGYEQF
TRBV7-9	13	TRBJ2-1	ASSPGHGEVDEQF
TRBV28	12	TRBJ1-2	ASSWGDGDYGYT
TRBV9	11	TRBJ1-2	ASSQDREQGYT
TRBV7-2	12	TRBJ1-1	ASSLVAREAEAF
TRBV28	13	TRBJ2-7	ASSLLGEGVYEQY
TRBV7-6	13	TRBJ2-1	ASSLVDSGYNEQF
TRBV7-2	12	TRBJ2-1	ASSFASGYNEQF
TRBV7-8	12	TRBJ2-7	ASSLRGPGYEQY
TRBV5-6	11	TRBJ2-5	ASSLGGAETQY
TRBV7-9	14	TRBJ2-5	ASSPLNRVIQETQY
TRBV5-1	14	TRBJ1-2	ASSLGHLGGGDGYT
TRBV5-4	15	TRBJ2-6	ASSPGRADSGANVLT
TRBV4-2	13	TRBJ2-3	ASSPLNYGTDTQY
TRBV7-8	12	TRBJ2-7	ASSLDRDSYEQY
TRBV27	13	TRBJ2-4	ASSLSGLVANIQY
TRBV7-2	15	TRBJ2-6	ASSLAKGVTGANVLT
TRBV9	12	TRBJ1-1	ASSVGGAVTEAF
TRBV5-4	9	TRBJ1-2	ASSSLYGYT
TRBV4-1	15	TRBJ2-7	ASSHRLPGQGKYEQY
TRBV6-5	13	TRBJ1-2	ASGSSAGGGYGYT
TRBV11-2	14	TRBJ2-1	ASSPLLAGGPYEQF
TRBV5-4	12	TRBJ2-7	ASSLGRSTYEQY
TRBV10-3	13	TRBJ2-2	AISVDGRATGELF
TRBV4-1	13	TRBJ2-3	ASSQGTGGVHTQY
TRBV7-9	12	TRBJ2-7	ASSPLGVFYEQY
TRBV5-1	11	TRBJ1-1	ASSLNRGTEAF
TRBV9	14	TRBJ2-7	ASSVSAAGGLYEQY
TRBV5-1	16	TRBJ2-1	ASSLWVAGGPPSSEQF
TRBV5-1	10	TRBJ1-1	ASSLRATEAF
TRBV2	17	TRBJ1-5	ASSELAGQGATSNQPQH
TRBV7-2	13	TRBJ1-3	ASSFSGLQGNTIY
TRBV11-3	16	TRBJ1-3	ASSFRDRAMSSGNTIY
TRBV9	11	TRBJ2-5	ASSQWGQETQY
TRBV11-3	12	TRBJ2-3	ASSYAGGTDTQY
TRBV7-9	14	TRBJ2-6	ASSETVLGGANVLT
TRBV4-1	15	TRBJ2-5	ASSHRVRLAGVETQY
TRBV27	11	TRBJ1-5	ASSLLVDQPQH
TRBV11-2	9	TRBJ2-5	ASSPRETQY
TRBV13	11	TRBJ1-1	ASSLEGRVEAF
TRBV4-1	13	TRBJ2-5	ASSQDLRAQETQY
TRBV9	15	TRBJ2-2	ASSPTGWLANTGELF
TRBV7-2	13	TRBJ2-7	ASSPEREGGGEQY
TRBV7-9	15	TRBJ1-2	ASSFLPGQGEAYGYT
TRBV10-3	14	TRBJ1-2	AISESILAALDGYT